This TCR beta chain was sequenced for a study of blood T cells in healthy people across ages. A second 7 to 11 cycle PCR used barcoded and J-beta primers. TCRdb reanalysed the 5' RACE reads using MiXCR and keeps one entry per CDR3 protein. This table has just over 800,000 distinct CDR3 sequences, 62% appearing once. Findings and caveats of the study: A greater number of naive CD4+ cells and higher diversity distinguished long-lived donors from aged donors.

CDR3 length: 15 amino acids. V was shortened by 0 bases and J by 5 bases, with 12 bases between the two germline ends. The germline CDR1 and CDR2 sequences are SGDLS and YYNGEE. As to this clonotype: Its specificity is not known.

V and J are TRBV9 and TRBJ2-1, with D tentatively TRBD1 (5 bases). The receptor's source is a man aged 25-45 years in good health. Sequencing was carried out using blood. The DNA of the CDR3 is TGTGCCAGCAGCGTAGGGGGCTTCCCGGACAATGAGCAGTTCTTC. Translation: CASSVGGFPDNEQFF.